A selection of T cell receptor beta chains follows, all from one sample in a study of T cells in localized non-small cell lung cancer. Clones were read by immunoSEQ multiplex PCR, and TCRdb kept only the in-frame ones, dropping some. The sample contains 12,000 or so clones, about 85% of which appear only once. The specimen comprised peripheral blood, sampled before any cancer treatment. Source of these receptors: a male donor older than 55 with stage I lung adenocarcinoma. CDR3s include the opening cysteine and the closing phenylalanine or tryptophan. D genes are given only for firm matches. Only some rows state a clone size, as once, few, many or a class for expanded clones.

CASSYSLNTEAFF	TGTGCCAGCAGCTATTCGCTGAACACTGAAGCTTTCTTT	.	.	TRBV7-2	TRBJ1-1
CASSRTGENTEAFF	TGTGCCAGTAGTAGGACAGGAGAGAACACTGAAGCTTTCTTT	.	TRBD1	TRBV19	TRBJ1-1
CASSHDILGGTQYF	TGTGCCAGCAGTCATGACATCCTTGGGGGGACCCAGTACTTC	.	.	TRBV7-2	TRBJ2-5
CASSLGQSVSTGELFF	TGCGCCAGCAGCTTGGGACAGTCAGTCAGCACCGGGGAGCTGTTTTTT	.	TRBD1	TRBV4-3	TRBJ2-2
CASSYKTFSYEQYF	TGTGCCAGCAGTTATAAAACGTTCTCCTACGAGCAGTACTTC	.	.	TRBV6-5	TRBJ2-7
CASSFTEAGELFF	TGTGCCAGCAGCTTTACAGAAGCCGGGGAGCTGTTTTTT	once	.	TRBV7-9	TRBJ2-2
CASSQERKGLAGGHEQYF	TGTGCCAGCAGCCAAGAAAGAAAGGGGCTAGCGGGGGGACACGAGCAGTACTTC	.	TRBD2	TRBV14	TRBJ2-7
CASSPQGAGNSPLHF	TGTGCCAGCAGCCCCCAGGGGGCAGGAAATTCACCCCTCCACTTT	.	TRBD1	TRBV7-3	TRBJ1-6
CTSSSGGGYLTEAFF	TGCACCAGCAGCTCGGGAGGCGGTTATTTAACTGAAGCTTTCTTT	.	.	TRBV5-1	TRBJ1-1
CASSLTVSNQPQHF	TGTGCCAGCAGTTTGACGGTTAGCAATCAGCCCCAGCATTTT	.	.	TRBV28	TRBJ1-5
CAWSDGTVVNQPQHF	TGTGCCTGGAGTGACGGGACCGTAGTAAATCAGCCCCAGCATTTT	.	.	TRBV30	TRBJ1-5
CASSIVGPLAGVEQFF	TGTGCCAGTAGTATAGTTGGCCCCCTGGCCGGGGTCGAGCAGTTCTTC	.	.	TRBV19	TRBJ2-1
CASSLSEESYTF	TGCGCCAGCAGCTTGTCCGAAGAGAGCTACACCTTC	.	.	TRBV5-1	TRBJ1-2
CASGFEGTEAFF	TGTGCTAGTGGTTTTGAGGGCACTGAAGCTTTCTTT	.	.	TRBV12-5	TRBJ1-1
CASSLQTGDSGQYF	TGTGCCAGCAGCTTGCAGACAGGGGATTCTGGGCAGTACTTC	.	TRBD1	TRBV5-4	TRBJ2-7
CASSQMDSITGEQYF	TGTGCCAGCTCACAAATGGACTCTATAACCGGAGAGCAGTACTTC	.	.	TRBV18	TRBJ2-7
CASSLNGAAYYSYEQYF	TGTGCCAGCAGCCTGAACGGGGCAGCCTATTACTCCTACGAGCAGTACTTC	.	.	TRBV7-2	TRBJ2-7
CASSYGTGKQPQHF	TGTGCTAGCAGCTACGGGACAGGGAAGCAGCCCCAGCATTTT	once	TRBD1	TRBV28	TRBJ1-5
CAISPGGGRRDTGELFF	TGTGCCATCAGCCCGGGCGGAGGGCGTCGCGACACCGGGGAGCTGTTTTTT	.	.	TRBV10-3	TRBJ2-2
CASSLEGQSNEQYF	TGCGCCAGCAGCTTGGAAGGACAGTCTAACGAGCAGTACTTC	.	.	TRBV5-1	TRBJ2-7
CASSRQGEASGELFF	TGCGCCAGCAGTCGACAGGGAGAGGCTTCCGGGGAGCTGTTTTTT	.	TRBD1	TRBV4-3	TRBJ2-2
CASSPGQGTWETQYF	TGTGCCAGCAGTCCTGGACAGGGGACTTGGGAGACCCAGTACTTC	.	TRBD1	TRBV28	TRBJ2-5
CASSRGGLAGETQYF	TGTGCCAGCAGTAGAGGGGGACTAGCGGGAGAGACCCAGTACTTC	.	TRBD2	TRBV7-3	TRBJ2-5